This T cell receptor (beta chain) comes out of a study of early T cells in non-severe SARS-CoV-2 infection. About the study: Sequencing input comprised bulk RNA from unsorted whole blood; chain pairing was not available.

Trimming shortened V by 6 bases and J by 5 bases, and 13 bases separated the two germline ends. This CDR3 contains 13 residues. Germline loops: CDR1 MNHNS, CDR2 SASEGT. From the 5' RACE reads, TCRdb called clonotypes with MiXCR, one entry per CDR3 protein. The top ten clones hold about 5% of a sample with tens of thousands of distinct CDR3 sequences, 10% of them seen once. This clonotype was sampled from an adult who was a healthcare worker with PCR-confirmed SARS-CoV-2 infection or an uninfected control (not recorded which). The rearrangement joins TRBV6-1 to TRBJ1-1; the D gene is possibly TRBD1 (6 bases). Sequencing was carried out using whole blood. DNA for the CDR3: TGTGCCAGCAGGGAACAGGGCAGTACTGAAGCTTTCTTT. Translating gives CASREQGSTEAFF.